Shown below are 8 T cell receptor beta chains from a single sample sequenced in a study of blood T cell repertoires in COVID-19. Some clones are missing from TCRdb's copy, which holds only in-frame ones; the method was immunoSEQ multiplex PCR. The data hold some 100,000 clones, with about 80% observed a single time. Sequences were obtained from peripheral blood. The receptors were gathered from a human donor in a cohort sampled during active COVID-19.

The CDR3 protein is CASSEGEVGTEAFF. The CDR3, as DNA: TGTGCCAGCAGTGAAGGGGAGGTCGGCACTGAAGCTTTCTTT. This chain uses TRBV2 with TRBJ1-1; D remains unclear. Trimming removed 1 base at V and 4 bases at J, with 10 bases between. Germline CDR1 SNHLY, CDR2 FYNNEI. The CDR3 contains 14 residues.

V is TRBV30 and J is TRBJ1-1; D is possibly TRBD1 (5 bases). Germline V gene sequence: CDR1 GTSNPN, CDR2 SVGIG (reference sequence). The CDR3 sequence is 14 residues long. V shed 5 bases and J shed 2 bases, with 15 bases lying between them. The CDR3 DNA sequence: TGTGCCTGGGCAAAGGAGGGGTACAACACTGAAGCTTTCTTT. Protein sequence: CAWAKEGYNTEAFF.

By share, this clone ranks as medium-sized. The chain links TRBV7-9 to TRBJ1-2; TRBD1 aligns across 8 bases. The CDR3 is made up of 14 amino acids. J was trimmed by 7 bases and V by 1 base; bases with no gene match: 5. Germline V gene data show CDR1 as SEHNR and CDR2 as FQNEAQ (reference sequence). DNA of the CDR3: TGTGCCAGCAGCTTAGTCCAGGGGGCTATTGGCTACACCTTC. It translates to CASSLVQGAIGYTF. The full variable domain, its missing parts supplied by reference TRBV7-9 and TRBJ1-2, is DTGVSQNPRHKITKRGQNVTFRCDPISEHNRLYWYRQTLGQGPEFLTYFQNEAQLEKSRLLSDRFSAERPKGSFSTLEIQRTEQGDSAMYLCASSLVQGAIGYTFGSGTRLTVV.

The rearrangement uses TRBV11-2 and TRBJ1-2; 8 bases are shared with TRBD1. Germline loops: CDR1 SGHAT, CDR2 FQNNGV. The CDR3 has 15 residues. V trimming: 2 bases; J trimming: 6 bases; junction bases outside the gene matches: 8. The CDR3 DNA is TGTGCCAGCAGCTTAATATGGACAGGGACGGATGGCTACACCTTC. Residues: CASSLIWTGTDGYTF.

This clone occurred once. The CDR3: CASSSGGQDSYEQYF. The CDR3 DNA sequence: TGTGCCAGCAGTTCTGGGGGACAGGACTCCTACGAGCAGTACTTC. The chain joins TRBV28 to TRBJ2-7; 8 bases fit TRBD1. Per the germline V gene, CDR1 is MDHEN and CDR2 is SYDVKM. This CDR3 has 15 amino acids. The V segment lost 4 bases and the J segment 0 bases; nucleotides outside the gene matches: 5.

This sequence joins TRBV7-2 and TRBJ2-3, with D perhaps matching TRBD1 (5 bases). CDR1 and CDR2 (germline): SGHTA, FQGNSA. CDR3 size: 12 residues. V lost 5 bases and J 7 bases, leaving 10 bases between the germline ends. CDR3 nucleotide sequence: TGTGCCAGCAGCGCGACAGTATATACGCAGTATTTT. It is translated as CASSATVYTQYF.

V is TRBV19 and J is TRBJ1-1; D is unclear. Germline CDR1 reads LNHDA; CDR2 reads SQIVND (reference sequence). The ends were cut back, 3 bases at V and 0 bases at J, with 5 bases in the middle. This CDR3 contains 13 residues. Here the CDR3 reads CASSIRVNTEAFF. The CDR3 bases are TGTGCCAGTAGTATCCGGGTGAACACTGAAGCTTTCTTT.

There are a few counts of this clone. This chain links TRBV9 with TRBJ2-7, with D tentatively TRBD1 (5 bases). The CDR3 totals 13 residues. Per the germline V gene, CDR1 is SGDLS and CDR2 is YYNGEE. V was clipped by 2 bases and J by 5 bases, with 11 bases between them. CDR3 protein: CASSVSPGNEQYF. The CDR3, as DNA: TGTGCCAGCAGCGTTTCTCCAGGGAACGAGCAGTACTTC.